This T cell receptor beta chain was documented in a study of blood T cell dynamics during melanoma immunotherapy. Looking at the study overall: Metastatic melanoma patients received first-line pembrolizumab or nivolumab plus ipilimumab.

V dropped 6 bases and J dropped 4 bases, with 13 bases sitting between them. This CDR3 region has 14 residues. The V gene's germline CDR1 is MNHNY and CDR2 SVGAGI (reference sequence). Regarding the study as a whole: Unlike progressors, later disease-control patients had W3 repertoires gaining clonality or diversity. It remained unknown if the driving T cell clones were melanoma-specific.

Clones were read by immunoSEQ multiplex PCR, and TCRdb kept only the in-frame ones, dropping some. This table has about 14,000 clones, roughly 85% appearing once. Comment on this clone: As yet, its antigen is unknown.

The time point denotes: week 3, after first cycle of checkpoint inhibitor. Patients had no prior systemic cancer treatment, immunosuppressants or other active cancers. This TCR was recovered from a human donor with melanoma. The sequenced sample was blood, obtained from a patient treated with checkpoint blockade. This rearrangement joins TRBV6-6 to TRBJ1-3; D is ambiguous. The CDR3 nucleotides read TGTGCCAGCAGCGGATCCTCGACAGGAAACACCATATATTTT. Its protein is CASSGSSTGNTIYF.